The clone carrying this T cell receptor beta chain is a singleton in its sample. As handled by the study authors: Estimates of nucleated cell counts were drawn from the amplification of reference gene primers. The protocol was immunoSEQ multiplex PCR, while the TCRdb copy is restricted to in-frame clones and leaves out a portion. V and J calls plus clone size are reproduced from that table; the DNA served to infer D and trimming. This sample has approximately 80,000 clones, with more than 75% found just once. The V gene end was trimmed by 1 base and the J gene end by 4 bases; junction bases not matched to a gene: 4. The CDR3 is 15 residues long. Germline values: CDR1 SGHAT, CDR2 FQNNGV. This sample was taken from a study of blood T cell repertoires in COVID-19. The wider study: COVID-19 samples from acute and convalescent phases originated in the United States, Italy and Spain. Nucleic acid was either cDNA or gDNA, and it came from T cells, B-cell-depleted T cells, or PBMCs.

The origin of this receptor is a man aged 40-50 years with acute or convalescent COVID-19. The sequencing sample was made of peripheral blood. This rearrangement joins TRBV11-2 to TRBJ1-2; 9 nucleotides line up with TRBD1. As DNA, the CDR3 is TGTGCCAGCAGCTTAGCTCCGACAGGGGGCTATGGCTACACCTTC. This gives the protein CASSLAPTGGYGYTF.